This T cell receptor (beta chain) was profiled in a study of cytomegalovirus exposure and HLA in healthy donors. Study-wide results and limits: Some V segments (TRBV6-2 and TRBV6-3 among them) were excluded as indistinguishable.

The PCR was carried out with 60 Vbeta primers and 13 Jbeta primers. TCRdb's copy holds only in-frame clones and misses some; the assay was immunoSEQ multiplex PCR. The table for this sample gives 200,000 to 250,000 clones. As to this clone: Its antigen is unknown.

Losses at the gene ends were 4 bases for V and 3 bases for J; bases not matched to a gene: 12. The CDR3 runs to 17 residues. Germline-derived CDR1 and CDR2 are SGDLS and YYNGEE. The TCR originated in a young woman in good health and CMV-seropositive. The V and J genes are TRBV9 and TRBJ2-1, with 8 nucleotides matching TRBD2. The source material was PBMCs. The CDR3 DNA reads as TGTGCCAGCAGCCCCCAAGCGGGAGCGTCAGTCTACAATGAGCAGTTCTTC. It encodes CASSPQAGASVYNEQFF.